The 31 T cell receptor beta chains presented below share a single source sample, sequenced in a study of cytomegalovirus exposure and HLA in healthy donors. Amplification used 60 Vbeta primers and 13 Jbeta primers. Assay: immunoSEQ multiplex PCR; the TCRdb copy retains only in-frame clones and omits some. This table has under 200,000 clones, more than 9.5% appearing once. Sequences were obtained from PBMCs. The receptors here all came from a middle-aged man in good health and CMV-seropositive.

There are a few counts of this clone. The V and J genes are TRBV7-2 and TRBJ2-1; 13 bases align to TRBD2. The CDR3 spans 14 residues. The V segment lost 11 bases and the J segment 5 bases; nucleotides outside the gene matches: 6. Germline CDR1 and CDR2: SGHTA and FQGNSA. The CDR3 nucleotides read TGTGCCGTCGTGACTAGCGGGGGGCACAATGAGCAGTTCTTC. Its protein product is CAVVTSGGHNEQFF.

This clone occurred a few times. The rearrangement uses TRBV4-1 and TRBJ2-7; tentatively, D is TRBD2 (5 bases). The CDR3 sequence is 15 residues long. Trimming pared 0 bases from V and 2 bases from J, leaving 11 bases between. The germline V gene has CDR1 MGHRA and CDR2 YSYEKL. In DNA form, the CDR3 reads TGCGCCAGCAGCCAAGAGCTTGCGAGGGCCTACGAGCAGTACTTC. Protein product: CASSQELARAYEQYF.

This clone was picked up a small number of times. The chain is built from TRBV6-6 and TRBJ2-2, with 8 bases aligning to TRBD2. The ends lost 6 bases at V and 1 base at J; junction bases unmatched: 4. The germline V gene encodes CDR1 MNHNY and CDR2 SVGAGI (reference sequence). The CDR3 has 15 residues. The CDR3 protein is CASSTSGGNTGELFF. For the CDR3, the DNA is TGTGCCAGCAGCACCAGCGGGGGGAACACCGGGGAGCTGTTTTTT.

This clone appeared a few times. V gene TRBV6-6 combines with J gene TRBJ1-6; D is unresolved. Germline loops: CDR1 MNHNY, CDR2 SVGAGI (reference sequence). Trimming stripped 2 bases from V and 0 bases from J, with 8 bases between. This CDR3 contains 16 residues. CDR3 bases: TGTGCCAGCAGTTACGACCTAGACTCCTATAATTCACCCCTCCACTTT. It translates to CASSYDLDSYNSPLHF.

This clone was seen only a few times. The chain is built from TRBV14 and TRBJ2-3; D is uncertain. Trimming stripped 0 bases from V and 0 bases from J, with 10 bases between. The length of the CDR3 is 16 residues. CDR1 SGHDN and CDR2 FVKESK come from the germline V gene. The CDR3 reads CASSQDGALSTDTQYF. CDR3 DNA sequence: TGTGCCAGCAGCCAAGATGGTGCGCTCAGCACAGATACGCAGTATTTT.

The chain employs TRBV7-2 and TRBJ1-1, with D perhaps TRBD1 (6 bases). Germline V gene data show CDR1 as SGHTA and CDR2 as FQGNSA. Trimming removed 5 bases from V and 6 bases from J, with 16 bases in between. This CDR3 spans 14 amino acids. This CDR3 reads CASSRENRVAEAFF. CDR3 DNA sequence: TGTGCCAGCAGCCGAGAGAACAGGGTTGCTGAAGCTTTCTTT.

This clone has just a few counts. The rearrangement uses TRBV6-6 and TRBJ2-1; 12 nucleotides match TRBD2. CDR1 is MNHNY and CDR2 is SVGAGI in the germline V gene (reference sequence). V lost 6 bases, J lost 8 bases, and 8 bases stayed unmatched. The CDR3 contains 15 residues. This CDR3 is CASSLSSGGAYEQFF. CDR3 in DNA: TGTGCCAGCAGCCTCTCTAGCGGGGGGGCGTATGAGCAGTTCTTC.

The chain recombines TRBV7-6 with TRBJ1-4; the D is unclear. Germline CDR1 is SGHVS and CDR2 is FNYEAQ. The V gene lost 5 bases and the J gene lost 7 bases, with 17 bases spanning the gap. This CDR3 comprises 15 residues. CDR3 sequence: CASSTTGSWSEKLFF. In DNA, the CDR3 is TGTGCCAGCAGCACGACGGGAAGTTGGAGTGAAAAACTGTTTTTT. Together with reference TRBV7-6 and TRBJ1-4, the CDR3 gives the full variable domain: GAGVSQSPRYKVTKRGQDVALRCDPISGHVSLYWYRQALGQGPEFLTYFNYEAQQDKSGLPNDRFSAERPEGSISTLTIQRTEQRDSAMYRCASSTTGSWSEKLFFGSGTQLSVL.

There are a few counts of this clone. The V and J genes are TRBV30 and TRBJ2-3; TRBD2 might be the D (5 bases). CDR3 length equals 12 residues. Trimming stripped 4 bases from V and 11 bases from J, with 16 bases between. The V gene's germline CDR1 is GTSNPN and CDR2 SVGIG (reference sequence). The CDR3 protein is CAWTQDRDWQYF. The CDR3 DNA sequence: TGTGCCTGGACCCAGGACCGGGATTGGCAGTATTTT.

This clone was counted a few times. J is TRBJ1-2 and V is TRBV28; D not certain. This CDR3 contains 12 residues. The germline CDR1 and CDR2 sequences are MDHEN and SYDVKM. Trimming removed 7 bases at V and 0 bases at J, with 6 bases between. CDR3 sequence: CASNRANYGYTF. The CDR3 DNA reads TGTGCCAGCAACAGAGCTAACTATGGCTACACCTTC.

The chain recombines TRBV5-4 with TRBJ1-1, with 7 nucleotides matching TRBD1. Germline lookup yields CDR1 SGHNT and CDR2 YYREEE (reference sequence). V lost 4 bases, J lost 3 bases, and 9 bases stayed unmatched. The CDR3 covers 15 residues. CDR3 sequence: CASSISGGWDTEAFF. The CDR3 nucleotides read TGTGCCAGCAGCATTTCAGGGGGTTGGGACACTGAAGCTTTCTTT. The full variable domain, in which reference TRBV5-4 and TRBJ1-1 provide the parts outside the CDR3, is ETGVTQSPTHLIKTRGQQVTLRCSSQSGHNTVSWYQQALGQGPQFIFQYYREEENGRGNFPPRFSGLQFPNYSSELNVNALELDDSALYLCASSISGGWDTEAFFGQGTRLTVV.

This clone was seen only a few times. The V and J genes are TRBV30 and TRBJ2-3; 9 nucleotides match TRBD2. CDR3 length equals 15 residues. J was trimmed by 1 base and V by 3 bases; bases with no gene match: 5. Per germline, CDR1 GTSNPN and CDR2 SVGIG (reference sequence). CDR3 in DNA: TGTGCCTGGAGCGCGGGGGGGCTGGGCACAGATACGCAGTATTTT. It codes for CAWSAGGLGTDTQYF.

The sample holds a few counts of this clone. V gene TRBV6-5 combines with J gene TRBJ2-5; maybe TRBD2 (5 bases). Per germline, CDR1 MNHEY and CDR2 SVGAGI. V shed 6 bases and J shed 5 bases, with 16 bases lying between them. The CDR3 spans 14 residues. CDR3 sequence (DNA): TGTGCCAGCAGCCCCATGGGAAGGGAGGAGACCCAGTACTTC. This codes for CASSPMGREETQYF.

The chain combines TRBV29-1 with TRBJ2-5; 8 nucleotides match TRBD2. V lost 4 bases, J lost 9 bases, and 16 bases stayed unmatched. Germline CDR1 and CDR2: SQVTM and ANQGSEA. This CDR3 contains 15 residues. The CDR3 DNA reads TGCAGCGTTGCAAGTGGTAGCGGGGCCTCGGCGGCCCAGTACTTC. Translating it yields CSVASGSGASAAQYF.

The rearrangement links TRBV7-6 to TRBJ2-5; 9 positions agree with TRBD1. The length of the CDR3 is 11 residues. The junction had 4 bases not matched to a gene; V was cut back by 6 bases and J by 11 bases. The V gene's germline CDR1 is SGHVS and CDR2 FNYEAQ. This chain's CDR3 is CASSSGTGQYF. CDR3 DNA: TGTGCCAGCAGTTCCGGGACAGGGCAGTACTTC. Together with reference TRBV7-6 and TRBJ2-5, the CDR3 gives the full variable domain: GAGVSQSPRYKVTKRGQDVALRCDPISGHVSLYWYRQALGQGPEFLTYFNYEAQQDKSGLPNDRFSAERPEGSISTLTIQRTEQRDSAMYRCASSSGTGQYFGPGTRLLVL.

The chain has TRBV15 and TRBJ1-2; no reliable D call. The CDR3 has 14 residues. The ends were cut back, 1 base at V and 4 bases at J, with 10 bases in the middle. CDR1 and CDR2 (germline): LNHNV, YYDKDF (reference sequence). The DNA of the CDR3 is TGTGCCACCAGCAGAGTAAGGGAGTCCTATGGCTACACCTTC. Protein product: CATSRVRESYGYTF.

V and J are TRBV7-9 and TRBJ1-6; 9 bases match TRBD1. Germline assignment: CDR1 SEHNR and CDR2 FQNEAQ (reference sequence). The V and J ends lost 4 bases and 5 bases, in that order; junction bases with no gene match: 6. This CDR3 comprises 16 residues. In DNA, the CDR3 is TGTGCCAGCAGCTCAACACAGGGGGCCCATAATTCACCCCTCCACTTT. Translating it yields CASSSTQGAHNSPLHF.

This clone has only a few counts. DNA of the CDR3: TGTGCCAGCAGTTACGTGGGCTACTATGGCTACACCTTC. This gives the protein CASSYVGYYGYTF. This rearrangement joins TRBV6-5 to TRBJ1-2; D ambiguous. The CDR3 length is 13 residues. Germline assignment: CDR1 MNHEY and CDR2 SVGAGI. V was cut by 2 bases and J by 3 bases, with 7 bases left in between.

The chain joins TRBV30 to TRBJ1-5; D is uncertain. Trimming stripped 2 bases from V and 0 bases from J, with 11 bases between. The CDR3 has 15 amino acids. CDR1 and CDR2 (germline): GTSNPN, SVGIG (reference sequence). The CDR3 loop is CAWSYGLTSNQPQHF. Written as DNA, the CDR3 is TGTGCCTGGAGTTACGGACTTACTAGCAATCAGCCCCAGCATTTT.

This clone was found a few times. This rearrangement joins TRBV9 to TRBJ2-1, with 7 bases matching TRBD2. With 3 bases clipped from V and 8 bases from J, the junction kept 11 bases outside the gene matches. This CDR3 contains 15 residues. Per the germline V gene, CDR1 is SGDLS and CDR2 is YYNGEE. CDR3 DNA: TGTGCCAGCAGCGCGAGCGGGGTCGGTAGCGATGAGCAGTTCTTC. Its protein is CASSASGVGSDEQFF.

This clone was counted a few times. V gene TRBV5-4 combines with J gene TRBJ2-7, with D maybe TRBD1 (5 bases). V was clipped by 5 bases and J by 4 bases, with 25 bases between them. From germline, CDR1 is SGHNT and CDR2 YYREEE (reference sequence). The CDR3 contains 17 residues. CDR3 DNA: TGTGCCAGCAGTTCTTCCCTTACCCTCAGGGATTCTTACGAGCAGTACTTC. It is translated as CASSSSLTLRDSYEQYF.

V gene TRBV7-2 combines with J gene TRBJ1-3, with unresolved D. Trimming took 0 bases from V and 4 from J, leaving 10 bases between them. The CDR3 runs 15 residues. Germline lookup yields CDR1 SGHTA and CDR2 FQGNSA. CDR3 nucleotides: TGTGCCAGCAGCTTAGCTACTCAAGCCGGAAACACCATATATTTT. Its protein is CASSLATQAGNTIYF.

The J gene is TRBJ2-2, the V gene TRBV7-6, with D possibly TRBD1 on 6 matching bases. Germline loops: CDR1 SGHVS, CDR2 FNYEAQ. V was shortened by 3 bases and J by 7 bases, with 9 bases between the two germline ends. The CDR3 totals 13 residues. The DNA of the CDR3 is TGTGCCAGCAGCTTCTTGGACAGCGGGGAGCTGTTTTTT. It translates to CASSFLDSGELFF. The complete variable domain, with remaining parts taken from reference TRBV7-6 and TRBJ2-2, reads GAGVSQSPRYKVTKRGQDVALRCDPISGHVSLYWYRQALGQGPEFLTYFNYEAQQDKSGLPNDRFSAERPEGSISTLTIQRTEQRDSAMYRCASSFLDSGELFFGEGSRLTVL.

The chain recombines TRBV6-5 with TRBJ1-4, with TRBD1 matching over 7 bases. V lost 6 bases to trimming and J lost 7 bases; unmatched junction nucleotides: 8. The CDR3 loop spans 14 amino acids. Per germline, CDR1 MNHEY and CDR2 SVGAGI. As DNA, the CDR3 is TGTGCCAGCAGACTGACAGGGATGAGTGAAAAACTGTTTTTT. Translation gives CASRLTGMSEKLFF.

The rearrangement links TRBV4-1 to TRBJ1-2; D may be TRBD1 (6 bases). CDR1 is MGHRA, CDR2 YSYEKL, per germline. Trimming removed 6 bases at V and 2 bases at J, with 10 bases between. The CDR3 spans 13 residues. The CDR3 coding sequence is TGCGCCAGCAGAGGGGGAGAAAACTATGGCTACACCTTC. It specifies CASRGGENYGYTF.

The chain carries TRBV2 and TRBJ2-2, with a possible D match to TRBD2 (6 bases). Between the trimmed V and J ends, which lost 6 bases and 5 bases, there was a span of 13 bases. From germline, CDR1 is SNHLY and CDR2 FYNNEI. The CDR3 contains 14 residues. The CDR3 nucleotides are TGTGCCAGCAGATTTAGGGCGGGGACCGGGGAGCTGTTTTTT. It encodes CASRFRAGTGELFF.

The chain employs TRBV6-5 and TRBJ1-1, with a weak D call TRBD1 (5 bases). Germline-derived CDR1 and CDR2 are MNHEY and SVGAGI. The CDR3 runs 14 residues. Deletions cut 6 bases from V and 1 base from J, with 12 bases between. The CDR3 bases are TGTGCCAGCAGGTATTTCAGGGCGAACACTGAAGCTTTCTTT. As protein: CASRYFRANTEAFF.

V gene TRBV27 combines with J gene TRBJ1-2; a weak D match, TRBD1 (5 bases). Trimming stripped 5 bases from V and 8 bases from J, with 15 bases between. Germline assignment: CDR1 MNHEY and CDR2 SMNVEV (reference sequence). The CDR3 has 13 residues. CDR3 sequence reads: CASSASSGWGYTF. The CDR3 DNA follows: TGTGCCAGCAGTGCCTCCTCAGGGTGGGGCTACACCTTC.

There are a few counts of this clone. The chain joins TRBV9 to TRBJ1-5; 8 bases are shared with TRBD1. The CDR3 spans 14 residues. Trimming removed 4 bases from V and 4 bases from J; junction bases left unmatched: 4. The germline gives CDR1 SGDLS, CDR2 YYNGEE. The CDR3 protein is CASSPGQVNQPQHF. The DNA for the CDR3 is TGTGCCAGCAGCCCGGGACAGGTTAATCAGCCCCAGCATTTT.

This clone has at least ten counts. This sequence joins TRBV7-8 and TRBJ1-2; 7 bases agree with TRBD1. V dropped 5 bases and J dropped 8; count of bases not matched to a gene: 8. Per germline, CDR1 SGHVS and CDR2 FQNEAQ. CDR3 length: 13 amino acids. In DNA form, the CDR3 reads TGTGCCAGCAGCCGAGACAGGGTTGGGGGCTACACCTTC. Amino acids: CASSRDRVGGYTF.

This clone was seen only a few times. The rearrangement uses TRBV7-8 and TRBJ2-7; 15 nucleotides agree with TRBD2. With 4 bases clipped from V and 2 bases from J, the junction kept 6 bases outside the gene matches. The CDR3 is made up of 17 amino acids. Germline loops: CDR1 SGHVS, CDR2 FQNEAQ. As DNA, the CDR3 is TGTGCCAGCAGCTCGGGACTAGCGGGGGGTCAACCCTACGAGCAGTACGTC. Translating it yields CASSSGLAGGQPYEQYV.